The entry below describes one T cell receptor (beta chain). Its antigen is not known. This record comes from a study of Ad26.COV2.S vaccination and SARS-CoV-2 variants. Whole-study context: Ad26.COV2.S given intramuscularly, once or twice 56 days apart. Findings and caveats of the study: There was a possibility that the TCR breadth and depth analyses underestimated total T cell responses. Vaccinees showed greater spike-specific TCR breadth than placebo recipients.

Specified treatment: roughly 18 received Ad26.COV2.S at low or high dose, single or two shots; roughly 5 received placebo; per-sample allocation not given. Sampling occurred on day 63 after the first vaccine or placebo injection. Some clones are missing from TCRdb's copy, which holds only in-frame ones; the method was immunoSEQ multiplex PCR. Counted here are about 350,000 clones, around 83% occurring once; the ten biggest clones make up approximately 3.5%. CDR1 MNHEY and CDR2 SVGAGI come from the germline V gene. The germline V and J ends were trimmed by 8 bases and 4 bases, with 8 bases remaining between them. There are 12 residues in the CDR3.

This sequence originates from a person aged 18 to 65 who received the Ad26.COV2.S COVID-19 vaccine or a placebo. The V call is TRBV6-5, the J call TRBJ1-4; D is perhaps TRBD1 (6 bases). The sequencing used peripheral blood, collected in a trial of Ad26.COV2.S vaccine versus placebo. As DNA, the CDR3 is TGTGCCAGCGCAGGGGATAATGAAAAACTGTTTTTT. Amino acids: CASAGDNEKLFF.